The 29 T cell receptor beta chains below all came from one sample that was sequenced in a study of OX40 agonist ivuxolimab in advanced cancers. Measured with immunoSEQ multiplex PCR; TCRdb has only the in-frame clones, and not every one. The sample lists about 78,000 clones; approximately 90% were seen once. The sample consisted of CD4+ or CD8+ T cells sorted from blood, taken in a trial of the OX40 agonist ivuxolimab. All receptors derive from an adult with an advanced solid tumor such as melanoma, head and neck, liver or kidney cancer.

The V and J genes are TRBV4-1 and TRBJ1-2; D is undetermined. Germline CDR1 is MGHRA and CDR2 is YSYEKL. Trimming took 1 base from V and 6 from J, leaving 15 bases between them. The CDR3 is 15 residues long. CDR3 bases: TGCGCCAGCAGCCAAGCGTCGTATTTCGTAAATGGCTACACCTTC. As protein: CASSQASYFVNGYTF.

CDR3 DNA sequence: TGTGCCAGCAGCTCCGGGACTAGCAATTACTTC. Amino acids: CASSSGTSNYF. The chain recombines TRBV7-2 with TRBJ2-7; 9 bases align to TRBD2. The CDR3 length is 11 residues. V dropped 4 bases and J dropped 13; count of bases not matched to a gene: 5. CDR1 and CDR2 (germline): SGHTA, FQGNSA.

The V call is TRBV6-6, the J call TRBJ1-1; D possibly corresponds to TRBD1 (6 bases). V lost 7 bases, J lost 3 bases, and 21 bases lay in between. Germline V gives CDR1 MNHNY, CDR2 SVGAGI (reference sequence). The CDR3 covers 16 residues. CDR3 nucleotide sequence: TGTGCCAGCACCCTAACCGGACAGCCAGACTACACTGAAGCTTTCTTT. Its protein is CASTLTGQPDYTEAFF.

V is TRBV2 and J is TRBJ2-5; 8 bases line up with TRBD2. Germline values: CDR1 SNHLY, CDR2 FYNNEI. V was pared by 6 bases and J by 5 bases, with 8 bases of the junction left unmatched. This CDR3 spans 14 amino acids. The CDR3 reads CASSSGTSYETQYF. The CDR3 DNA reads TGTGCCAGCAGCTCAGGGACTAGTTACGAGACCCAGTACTTC.

This clone was detected only once. The same CDR3 can be traced to other DNA sequences in this sample. V usage is TRBV5-1 and J usage is TRBJ2-5; TRBD1 aligns across 10 bases. V lost 0 bases, J lost 3 bases, and 2 bases stayed unmatched. The length of the CDR3 is 15 residues. Germline loops: CDR1 SGHRS, CDR2 YFSETQ. The DNA for the CDR3 is TGCGCCAGCAGCTTGGCCGGGACAGGGGAAGAGACCCAGTACTTC. Translation gives CASSLAGTGEETQYF.

This clone was observed once. The chain couples TRBV4-2 to TRBJ1-1; 12 bases map to TRBD1. The ends lost 1 base at V and 6 bases at J; junction bases unmatched: 3. This CDR3 region has 15 residues. Germline V gene data show CDR1 as LGHNA and CDR2 as YNFKEQ. CDR3: CASSQGWDRGPEAFF. CDR3 bases: TGTGCCAGCAGCCAAGGGTGGGACAGGGGGCCTGAAGCTTTCTTT.

The chain employs TRBV7-9 and TRBJ1-4, with 8 nucleotides matching TRBD1. This CDR3 contains 15 residues. Germline V lookup: CDR1 SEHNR, CDR2 FQNEAQ (reference sequence). V gave up 5 bases and J gave up 2 bases; unmatched junction bases: 4. The CDR3 region is CASSQQGATNEKLFF. The CDR3 DNA reads as TGTGCCAGCAGCCAGCAGGGGGCCACTAATGAAAAACTGTTTTTT.

The V call is TRBV11-2, the J call TRBJ2-1; weak D call: TRBD1 (6 bases). Trimming removed 5 bases at V and 8 bases at J, with 25 bases between. Looked up from germline, CDR1 is SGHAT and CDR2 is FQNNGV. The CDR3 contains 17 residues. The chain's CDR3 is CASSPSYIGTLGDEQFF. The DNA of the CDR3 is TGTGCCAGCAGCCCATCATATATCGGGACACTAGGCGATGAGCAGTTCTTC.

V and J are TRBV11-2 and TRBJ2-5; TRBD2 matches 8 bases. Germline V CDR1 and CDR2: SGHAT, FQNNGV. The CDR3 covers 14 residues. Trimming removed 5 bases from V and 8 bases from J; junction bases left unmatched: 10. The CDR3 protein is CASSRGGLASTQYF. Written as DNA, the CDR3 is TGTGCCAGCAGCAGGGGTGGACTAGCTTCTACCCAGTACTTC.

This clone was seen once. The chain couples TRBV5-4 to TRBJ2-3; 9 bases fit TRBD1. Germline V gene sequence: CDR1 SGHNT, CDR2 YYREEE (reference sequence). The CDR3 has 17 residues. Trimming at V came to 4 bases and at J to 4 bases, leaving 13 bases not matched to a gene. CDR3 protein: CASSPSPGQGFADTQYF. The CDR3 nucleotides read TGTGCCAGCAGCCCTTCGCCGGGACAGGGTTTCGCAGATACGCAGTATTTT.

The genes are TRBV29-1 and TRBJ2-2; D uncertain. V lost 3 bases and J 0 bases, leaving 5 bases between the germline ends. Per germline, CDR1 SQVTM and CDR2 ANQGSEA. This CDR3 comprises 13 residues. Written as DNA, the CDR3 is TGCAGCGTTGACGGCCCGAACACCGGGGAGCTGTTTTTT. Protein sequence: CSVDGPNTGELFF.

This clone occurred once. The chain carries TRBV5-1 and TRBJ1-2; TRBD1 agrees at 7 bases. V was pared by 0 bases and J by 5 bases, with 10 bases of the junction left unmatched. The CDR3 is 16 residues long. Germline V CDR1 and CDR2: SGHRS, YFSETQ. CDR3: CASSLAGTARKYGYTF. The DNA of the CDR3 is TGCGCCAGCAGCTTGGCGGGGACAGCTAGAAAGTATGGCTACACCTTC.

The rearrangement links TRBV9 to TRBJ2-7; 8 nucleotides match TRBD1. Germline trimming cut 0 bases from V and 2 bases from J; bases unmatched to any gene: 1. Germline values: CDR1 SGDLS, CDR2 YYNGEE. The CDR3 totals 14 residues. CDR3 sequence (DNA): TGTGCCAGCAGCGTAGGGGACAGGCCCTACGAGCAGTACTTC. It is translated as CASSVGDRPYEQYF.

This clone is a singleton in its sample. The chain carries TRBV25-1 and TRBJ2-5, with D possibly TRBD2 on 6 matching bases. The CDR3 contains 14 residues. The germline gives CDR1 MGHDK, CDR2 SYGVNS. Deletions cut 3 bases from V and 5 bases from J, with 13 bases between. The DNA of the CDR3 is TGTGCCAGCAGTGATGTAGGGAGCGGGGAGACCCAGTACTTC. Translated: CASSDVGSGETQYF.

The V gene is TRBV5-1, the J gene TRBJ2-5; TRBD2 is a possible D gene (6 bases). Trimming took 0 bases from V and 5 from J, leaving 14 bases between them. This CDR3 is 15 amino acids long. From germline, CDR1 is SGHRS and CDR2 YFSETQ. The CDR3 loop reads CASSLGSGPQETQYF. DNA for the CDR3: TGCGCCAGCAGCTTGGGAAGCGGGCCCCAGGAGACCCAGTACTTC.

This chain uses TRBV5-1 with TRBJ2-1, with TRBD2 identical over 12 bases. V lost 3 bases, J lost 8 bases, and 6 bases stayed unmatched. The CDR3 totals 15 residues. Germline V gives CDR1 SGHRS, CDR2 YFSETQ. DNA for the CDR3: TGCGCCAGCAGCTCTCGACTAGCGGGAGAAGATGAGCAGTTCTTC. Translated, it gives CASSSRLAGEDEQFF.

The chain joins TRBV6-1 to TRBJ2-5, with D unresolved. The ends were cut back, 7 bases at V and 5 bases at J, with 20 bases in the middle. The germline V gene has CDR1 MNHNS and CDR2 SASEGT. This CDR3 region has 15 residues. CDR3 in amino acids: CASTEGPLTGETQYF. DNA of the CDR3: TGTGCCAGCACCGAAGGACCCCTAACGGGTGAGACCCAGTACTTC.

V is TRBV5-1 and J is TRBJ2-5; D unclear. Trimming took off 1 base at V and 1 base at J, with 11 bases between the two ends. The CDR3 loop spans 15 amino acids. Per germline, CDR1 SGHRS and CDR2 YFSETQ. The CDR3 region has the DNA TGCGCCAGCAGCTTGTTTCCCGGGTCCCAAGAGACCCAGTACTTC. This sequence encodes CASSLFPGSQETQYF.

This clone came up once. CDR3 sequence: CASSLVGLAGAGGTDTQYF. The CDR3 nucleotides are TGCGCCAGCAGCTTGGTCGGACTAGCGGGGGCGGGTGGCACAGATACGCAGTATTTT. The chain has TRBV5-1 and TRBJ2-3; 13 bases map to TRBD2. V gave up 0 bases and J gave up 1 base; unmatched junction bases: 8. Per the germline V gene, CDR1 is SGHRS and CDR2 is YFSETQ. The CDR3 length is 19 residues.

The gene calls are TRBV5-1 and TRBJ2-2; D remains unclear. V shed 2 bases and J shed 1 base, with 9 bases lying between them. Germline loops: CDR1 SGHRS, CDR2 YFSETQ. The CDR3 runs 15 residues. CDR3 protein: CASSFDPGNTGELFF. CDR3 bases: TGCGCCAGCAGCTTTGACCCGGGGAACACCGGGGAGCTGTTTTTT.

The chain has TRBV30 and TRBJ1-2, with a weak D call TRBD1 (6 bases). CDR3 size: 15 residues. Germline CDR1 reads GTSNPN; CDR2 reads SVGIG (reference sequence). V dropped 3 bases and J dropped 4 bases, with 18 bases sitting between them. The CDR3 reads CAWSGIQTGPYGYTF. CDR3 in DNA: TGTGCCTGGAGCGGGATACAAACAGGGCCCTATGGCTACACCTTC. Together with reference TRBV30 and TRBJ1-2, the CDR3 gives the full variable domain: SQTIHQWPATLVQPVGSPLSLECTVEGTSNPNLYWYRQAAGRGLQLLFYSVGIGQISSEVPQNLSASRPQDRQFILSSKKLLLSDSGFYLCAWSGIQTGPYGYTFGSGTRLTVV.

The chain links TRBV10-3 to TRBJ1-5; D possibly corresponds to TRBD1 (5 bases). The CDR3 has 13 residues. V was clipped by 4 bases and J by 5 bases, with 9 bases between them. In germline, CDR1 is ENHRY, CDR2 SYGVKD. The CDR3 DNA reads as TGTGCCATCAGTGGTCAGGGAGATCAGCCCCAGCATTTT. This translates into CAISGQGDQPQHF.

The V and J genes are TRBV28 and TRBJ2-6; perhaps D is TRBD1 or TRBD2 (5 bases each). The length of the CDR3 is 17 residues. V lost 5 bases and J lost 0, with 14 bases in between. CDR1 and CDR2 (germline): MDHEN, SYDVKM. CDR3 sequence reads: CASSQPGRGSGANVLTF. In DNA, the CDR3 is TGTGCCAGCAGTCAACCGGGACGGGGCTCTGGGGCCAACGTCCTGACTTTC.

The chain links TRBV19 to TRBJ1-5; 8 nucleotides agree with TRBD1. The CDR3 covers 19 residues. CDR1 is LNHDA and CDR2 is SQIVND in the germline V gene (reference sequence). V gave up 7 bases and J gave up 2 bases; unmatched junction bases: 19. CDR3 region: CASNPRDRGFSGRNQPQHF. In nucleotides, the CDR3 is TGTGCCAGTAACCCTCGAGACAGGGGCTTTTCGGGACGCAATCAGCCCCAGCATTTT.

J is TRBJ2-3 and V is TRBV10-3; D ambiguous. V lost 6 bases and J 0 bases, leaving 10 bases between the germline ends. This CDR3 spans 14 amino acids. Per germline, CDR1 ENHRY and CDR2 SYGVKD. DNA for the CDR3: TGTGCCATCAGGGACCCCGCGAGCACAGATACGCAGTATTTT. As protein: CAIRDPASTDTQYF.

This chain joins TRBV6-1 and TRBJ1-3; possibly TRBD1 for D (5 bases). The V and J ends lost 4 bases and 3 bases respectively, with 10 bases between them. Germline V lookup: CDR1 MNHNS, CDR2 SASEGT. The CDR3 spans 14 residues. CDR3 in amino acids: CASSGRGGGNTIYF. The CDR3 bases are TGTGCCAGCAGTGGAAGGGGCGGTGGAAACACCATATATTTT.

J is TRBJ2-2 and V is TRBV6-6, with D hard to call. With 0 bases removed from V and 8 bases from J, the gap between germline ends came to 10 bases. The CDR3 runs 14 residues. Germline V lookup: CDR1 MNHNY, CDR2 SVGAGI (reference sequence). Written as DNA, the CDR3 is TGTGCCAGCAGTTACTCATCCCCACATGGGGAGCTGTTTTTT. Translated: CASSYSSPHGELFF.

The chain has TRBV4-2 and TRBJ1-1; TRBD1 matches 7 bases. In germline, CDR1 is LGHNA, CDR2 YNFKEQ. Germline trimming cut 0 bases from V and 5 bases from J; bases unmatched to any gene: 3. This CDR3 comprises 14 residues. CDR3 bases: TGTGCCAGCAGCCAAGATGACAGGGCGACTGAAGCTTTCTTT. This encodes CASSQDDRATEAFF.

This clone was counted once. This chain links TRBV19 with TRBJ2-7, with 7 bases fitting TRBD1. Looked up from germline, CDR1 is LNHDA and CDR2 is SQIVND (reference sequence). The CDR3 runs 17 residues. J was trimmed by 2 bases and V by 3 bases; bases with no gene match: 13. CDR3 nucleotides: TGTGCCAGTAGTATTGGAGAGAGGGACAGCCAAACCTACGAGCAGTACTTC. Translated: CASSIGERDSQTYEQYF.